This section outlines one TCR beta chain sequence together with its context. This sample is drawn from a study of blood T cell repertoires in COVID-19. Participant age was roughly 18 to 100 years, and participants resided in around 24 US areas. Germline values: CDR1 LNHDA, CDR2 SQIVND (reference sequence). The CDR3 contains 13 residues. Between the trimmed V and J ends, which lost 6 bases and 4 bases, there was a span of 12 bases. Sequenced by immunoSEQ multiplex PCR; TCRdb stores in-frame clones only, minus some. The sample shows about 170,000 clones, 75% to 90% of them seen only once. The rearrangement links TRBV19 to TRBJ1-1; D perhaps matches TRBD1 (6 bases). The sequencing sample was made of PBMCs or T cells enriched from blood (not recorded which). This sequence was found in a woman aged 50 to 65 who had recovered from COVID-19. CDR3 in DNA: TGTGCCAGTAGACCCAGGGGTCTCACTGAAGCTTTCTTT. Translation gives CASRPRGLTEAFF.